This entry lists 10 T cell receptor beta chains sequenced from one sample in a study of OX40 agonist ivuxolimab in advanced cancers. Sequencing used immunoSEQ multiplex PCR; TCRdb keeps in-frame clones, though not all of them. The data contain roughly 61,000 clones, approximately 90% of them singletons. The input for sequencing was CD4+ or CD8+ T cells sorted from blood, taken in a trial of the OX40 agonist ivuxolimab. Source of these receptors: an adult with an advanced solid tumor such as melanoma, head and neck, liver or kidney cancer.

The chain links TRBV10-2 to TRBJ1-2, with D possibly being TRBD1 (5 bases). Germline CDR1 is WSHSY and CDR2 is SAAADI. The ends were cut back, 6 bases at V and 2 bases at J, with 22 bases in the middle. The CDR3 spans 17 residues. The DNA of the CDR3 is TGCGCCAGCAGGGTAGGGGCAGGAGATTCATTCAACTATGGCTACACCTTC. This sequence encodes CASRVGAGDSFNYGYTF.

The CDR3 protein is CASSQGYNEQFF. Here the CDR3 DNA reads TGCGCCAGCAGCCAAGGGTACAATGAGCAGTTCTTC. The rearrangement joins TRBV4-1 to TRBJ2-1; no definite D call. CDR3 size: 12 residues. CDR1 is MGHRA and CDR2 is YSYEKL in the germline V gene. V lost 1 base and J lost 4, with 2 bases in between.

V gene TRBV7-9 combines with J gene TRBJ2-7, with TRBD2 as a possible D gene (6 bases). The V gene lost 3 bases and the J gene lost 7 bases, with 7 bases spanning the gap. This CDR3 has 11 amino acids. Germline V gene lookup returns CDR1 SEHNR and CDR2 FQNEAQ (reference sequence). The CDR3 coding sequence is TGTGCCAGCAGCTTTGGGAGGGAGCAGTACTTC. Its translation is CASSFGREQYF.

The chain carries TRBV19 and TRBJ1-1; 8 positions agree with TRBD1. This CDR3 has 15 amino acids. Per the germline V gene, CDR1 is LNHDA and CDR2 is SQIVND (reference sequence). The J segment lost 0 bases and the V segment lost 9 bases, leaving 9 bases of the junction unmatched. CDR3 nucleotides: TGTGCCAGCGGGACAGGTATTAACATGAACACTGAAGCTTTCTTT. This codes for CASGTGINMNTEAFF.

The chain joins TRBV27 to TRBJ1-1, with D unresolved. Germline V gene sequence: CDR1 MNHEY, CDR2 SMNVEV (reference sequence). V lost 3 bases and J lost 0, with 11 bases in between. CDR3 size: 15 residues. The CDR3 DNA reads TGTGCCAGCAGTTTCACCGGACTATTGAACACTGAAGCTTTCTTT. Translated: CASSFTGLLNTEAFF.

The V gene is TRBV18, the J gene TRBJ2-5, with D possibly matching TRBD2 (5 bases). Germline CDR1 KGHSH, CDR2 LQKENI. V lost 3 bases to trimming and J lost 2 bases, with 22 bases between them. The CDR3 has 18 residues. CDR3: CASSPLGLDNRGQETQYF. The CDR3 DNA follows: TGTGCCAGCTCACCTCTGGGTCTAGACAACAGAGGGCAAGAGACCCAGTACTTC.

The chain uses TRBV7-2 and TRBJ1-1; D is perhaps TRBD1 (5 bases). CDR3 length: 11 amino acids. CDR1 is SGHTA, CDR2 FQGNSA, per germline. The V and J ends lost 5 bases and 7 bases respectively, with 8 bases between them. The CDR3 DNA sequence: TGTGCCAGCAGCGATACAGGTGAAGCTTTCTTT. It translates to CASSDTGEAFF. Combining the CDR3 with reference TRBV7-2 and TRBJ1-1 gives the whole variable domain GAGVSQSPSNKVTEKGKDVELRCDPISGHTALYWYRQSLGQGLEFLIYFQGNSAPDKSGLPSDRFSAERTGGSVSTLTIQRTQQEDSAVYLCASSDTGEAFFGQGTRLTVV.

The chain joins TRBV27 to TRBJ2-3; 10 nucleotides agree with TRBD2. Germline CDR1 MNHEY, CDR2 SMNVEV (reference sequence). The CDR3 loop spans 16 amino acids. V lost 4 bases, J lost 2 bases, and 6 bases stayed unmatched. As DNA, the CDR3 is TGTGCCAGCAGTTGGAAGCTAGCGGGGGACACAGATACGCAGTATTTT. Its translation: CASSWKLAGDTDTQYF.

The genes are TRBV6-5 and TRBJ2-2, with D perhaps matching TRBD1 or TRBD2 (5 bases each). V was trimmed by 0 bases and J by 0 bases, leaving 8 bases between them. This CDR3 region has 16 residues. Per germline, CDR1 MNHEY and CDR2 SVGAGI. CDR3 DNA: TGTGCCAGCAGTTACTCGATGGGGGCGAACACCGGGGAGCTGTTTTTT. It yields the protein CASSYSMGANTGELFF.

Worth noting for this clone: The CDR3 does not close with the conserved phenylalanine or tryptophan, likely indicating a read error. The chain employs TRBV4-1 and TRBJ2-7; D not resolved. V shed 3 bases and J shed 2 bases, with 8 bases lying between them. The length of the CDR3 is 13 residues. The germline gives CDR1 MGHRA, CDR2 YSYEKL. CDR3 loop: CASSQDLAYEQYL. DNA of the CDR3: TGCGCCAGCAGCCAGGACCTAGCCTACGAGCAGTACCTC.